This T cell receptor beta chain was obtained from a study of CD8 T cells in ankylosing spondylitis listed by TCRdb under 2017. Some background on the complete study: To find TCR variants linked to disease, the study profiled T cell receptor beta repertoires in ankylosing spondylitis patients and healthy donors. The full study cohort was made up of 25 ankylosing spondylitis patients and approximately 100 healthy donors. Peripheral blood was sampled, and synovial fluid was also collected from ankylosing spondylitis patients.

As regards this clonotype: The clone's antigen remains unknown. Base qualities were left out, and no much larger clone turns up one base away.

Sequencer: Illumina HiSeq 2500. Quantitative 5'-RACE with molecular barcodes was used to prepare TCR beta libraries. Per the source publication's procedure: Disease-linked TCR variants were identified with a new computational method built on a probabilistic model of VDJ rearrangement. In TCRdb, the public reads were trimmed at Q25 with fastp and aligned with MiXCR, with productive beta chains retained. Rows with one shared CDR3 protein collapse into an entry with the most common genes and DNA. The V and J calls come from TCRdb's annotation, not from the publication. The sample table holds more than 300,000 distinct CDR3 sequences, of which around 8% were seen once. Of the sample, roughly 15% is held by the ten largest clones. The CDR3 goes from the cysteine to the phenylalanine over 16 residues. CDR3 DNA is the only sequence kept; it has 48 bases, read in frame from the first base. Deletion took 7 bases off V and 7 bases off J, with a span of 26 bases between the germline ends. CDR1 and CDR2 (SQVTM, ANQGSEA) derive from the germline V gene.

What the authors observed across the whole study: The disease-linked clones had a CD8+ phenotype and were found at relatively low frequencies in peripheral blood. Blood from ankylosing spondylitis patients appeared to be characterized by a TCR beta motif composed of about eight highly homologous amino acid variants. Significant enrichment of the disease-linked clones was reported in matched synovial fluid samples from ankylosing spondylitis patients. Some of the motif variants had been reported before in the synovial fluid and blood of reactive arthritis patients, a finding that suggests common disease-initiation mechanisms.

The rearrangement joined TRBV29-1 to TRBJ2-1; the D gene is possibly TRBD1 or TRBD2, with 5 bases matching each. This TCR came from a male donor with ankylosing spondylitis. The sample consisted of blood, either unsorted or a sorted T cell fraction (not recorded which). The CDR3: CSAGYLGDQIKNEQFF. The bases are TGCAGCGCCGGATACCTCGGGGACCAAATAAAGAATGAGCAGTTCTTC.